Following are 25 T cell receptor beta chains from one sample sequenced in a study of T cell responses to AZD1222 COVID-19 vaccine. Clones were sequenced by immunoSEQ multiplex PCR, and TCRdb holds only the in-frame ones, with some missing. Here the sample spans more than 110,000 clones, roughly 90% being singletons. The source was peripheral blood, collected on day 0 of AZD1222 vaccination. The receptor set was obtained from an adult in good health.

The genes are TRBV6-2 or TRBV6-3 and TRBJ1-1; a weak D match, TRBD1 (6 bases). Germline CDR1 reads MNHEY; CDR2 reads SVGEGT. V was trimmed by 5 bases and J by 5 bases, leaving 18 bases between them. The CDR3 runs 15 residues. The CDR3 is CASSTTTGGVTEAFF. The CDR3 DNA follows: TGTGCCAGCAGTACAACGACAGGCGGAGTGACTGAAGCTTTCTTT.

The CDR3 DNA reads TGTGCCAGAAGGACGCAGGGCTCCTATAATTCACCCCTCCACTTT. Protein product: CARRTQGSYNSPLHF. The gene calls are TRBV21-1 and TRBJ1-6; TRBD1 reflects the table's D call only, with no check against the DNA. TRBV21-1 is assigned pseudogene status. CDR3 length equals 15 residues.

V and J are TRBV7-6 and TRBJ2-7; 10 bases match TRBD2. Germline V lookup: CDR1 SGHVS, CDR2 FNYEAQ. This CDR3 spans 16 amino acids. J gave up 7 bases and V 5 bases, and 14 bases lay outside the gene matches. CDR3: CASSDQSGREGYEQYF. In DNA, the CDR3 is TGTGCCAGCAGCGACCAAAGCGGGAGGGAGGGGTATGAGCAGTACTTC.

V gene TRBV28 combines with J gene TRBJ2-3, with no clear D. The ends were cut back, 6 bases at V and 6 bases at J, with 10 bases in the middle. From germline, CDR1 is MDHEN and CDR2 SYDVKM. The CDR3 totals 12 residues. For the CDR3, the DNA is TGTGCCAGCAGGAGGTTCGCCGATACGCAGTATTTT. Translated, it gives CASRRFADTQYF.

V usage is TRBV14 and J usage is TRBJ1-1; no clear D gene. From germline, CDR1 is SGHDN and CDR2 FVKESK. CDR3 length: 10 amino acids. V lost 6 bases and J 7 bases, leaving 6 bases between the germline ends. Here the CDR3 DNA reads TGTGCCAGCAGTCGGGGTGAAGCTTTCTTT. Amino acids: CASSRGEAFF.

This chain links TRBV3-1 (or the pseudogene TRBV3-2) with TRBJ2-1, with a tentative D call TRBD2 (5 bases). V was clipped by 3 bases and J by 6 bases, with 9 bases between them. Germline values: CDR1 LGHDT, CDR2 YNNKEL (reference sequence). The CDR3 covers 13 residues. CDR3 residues: CASSQDRGNEQFF. The CDR3 DNA is TGTGCCAGCAGCCAGGATCGGGGCAATGAGCAGTTCTTC.

This chain's CDR3 is CASSSGTSGSYEQFF. CDR3 in DNA: TGTGCCAGCAGTTCCGGGACTAGCGGGAGTTATGAGCAGTTCTTC. This rearrangement joins TRBV28 to TRBJ2-1; 14 nucleotides align to TRBD2. The V segment lost 4 bases and the J segment 8 bases; nucleotides outside the gene matches: 4. The V gene's germline CDR1 is MDHEN and CDR2 SYDVKM. The CDR3 consists of 15 residues.

The chain uses TRBV5-5 and TRBJ1-1; the D is unclear. CDR1 and CDR2 (germline): SGHKS, YYEKEE (reference sequence). The CDR3 has 17 residues. Between the trimmed V and J ends, which lost 4 bases and 0 bases, there was a span of 19 bases. CDR3 sequence reads: CASSLSGPPFMNTEAFF. CDR3 bases: TGTGCCAGCAGCCTATCCGGGCCTCCGTTTATGAACACTGAAGCTTTCTTT.

The gene calls are TRBV6-2 or TRBV6-3 and TRBJ1-5, with 9 bases fitting TRBD1. The germline gives CDR1 MNHEY, CDR2 SVGEGT. The CDR3 length is 16 residues. Trimming removed 1 base from V and 1 base from J; junction bases left unmatched: 2. CDR3 sequence: CASSYWTGDSNQPQHF. CDR3 in DNA: TGTGCCAGCAGTTACTGGACAGGGGACAGCAATCAGCCCCAGCATTTT.

This clone came up once. V and J are TRBV11-2 and TRBJ2-2, with D maybe TRBD2 (6 bases). This CDR3 contains 16 residues. The germline gives CDR1 SGHAT, CDR2 FQNNGV. Trimming pared 1 base from V and 6 bases from J, leaving 15 bases between. The CDR3 region has the DNA TGTGCCAGCAGCTTAGTAGGCGGGGCCCTCCCCGGGGAGCTGTTTTTT. It yields the protein CASSLVGGALPGELFF.

The chain uses TRBV5-1 and TRBJ2-1; D remains unclear. The germline CDR1 and CDR2 sequences are SGHRS and YFSETQ. There are 16 residues in the CDR3. V lost 0 bases and J 6 bases, leaving 16 bases between the germline ends. DNA of the CDR3: TGCGCCAGCAGCTTGGGTGGGCGAACGAGACGCAATGAGCAGTTCTTC. It yields the protein CASSLGGRTRRNEQFF.

The V gene is TRBV2, the J gene TRBJ2-2; TRBD1 agrees at 7 bases. Losses at the gene ends were 2 bases for V and 3 bases for J; bases not matched to a gene: 6. This CDR3 spans 16 amino acids. Germline CDR1 is SNHLY and CDR2 is FYNNEI. The CDR3 DNA reads as TGTGCCAGCAGTGAACTCGGACAGGAGTACACCGGGGAGCTGTTTTTT. This sequence encodes CASSELGQEYTGELFF. The entire variable domain, with the rest obtained from reference TRBV2 and TRBJ2-2, is as follows: EPEVTQTPSHQVTQMGQEVILRCVPISNHLYFYWYRQILGQKVEFLVSFYNNEISEKSEIFDDQFSVERPDGSNFTLKIRSTKLEDSAMYFCASSELGQEYTGELFFGEGSRLTVL.

This rearrangement joins TRBV3-1 (or the pseudogene TRBV3-2) to TRBJ2-7; D is uncertain. CDR1 LGHDT and CDR2 YNNKEL come from the germline V gene (reference sequence). V was cut by 1 base and J by 2 bases, with 6 bases left in between. The CDR3 extends over 13 amino acids. The CDR3: CASSQGPTYEQYF. Written as DNA, the CDR3 is TGTGCCAGCAGCCAAGGACCTACCTACGAGCAGTACTTC.

Turning to this clone: Other DNA sequences in the same sample also yield this CDR3. CDR3 in amino acids: CASSPQGDTQYF. DNA of the CDR3: TGTGCCAGCTCACCACAGGGGGATACGCAGTATTTT. The chain couples TRBV18 to TRBJ2-3; tentatively, D is TRBD1 (5 bases). The CDR3 runs to 12 residues. V lost 1 base and J lost 6, with 5 bases in between. The germline V gene encodes CDR1 KGHSH and CDR2 LQKENI.

The chain employs TRBV12-3 or TRBV12-4 and TRBJ2-7; D remains unclear. Deletions cut 8 bases from V and 1 base from J, with 9 bases between. The CDR3 consists of 12 residues. The CDR3 DNA reads TGTGCCAGCGGGCAGCAATCCTACGAGCAGTACTTC. Residues: CASGQQSYEQYF.

As DNA, the CDR3 is TGTGCCAGCAGCCAAGAGGGACAGGGAACAACGGAGGGCTACACCTTC. Translated: CASSQEGQGTTEGYTF. The chain carries TRBV4-2 and TRBJ1-2; TRBD1 aligns across 9 bases. The CDR3 consists of 16 residues. Unmatched junction bases numbered 10, after V lost 0 bases and J lost 8 bases. Germline V gene lookup returns CDR1 LGHNA and CDR2 YNFKEQ.

The chain uses TRBV5-1 and TRBJ1-2; D is possibly TRBD1 (6 bases). The CDR3 covers 15 residues. CDR1 SGHRS and CDR2 YFSETQ come from the germline V gene. With 3 bases removed from V and 2 bases from J, the gap between germline ends came to 14 bases. The DNA of the CDR3 is TGCGCCAGCAGCTGGGAGCAACAGGGCAACTATGGCTACACCTTC. Translation: CASSWEQQGNYGYTF.

This chain joins TRBV27 and TRBJ2-7; D gene uncertain. The CDR3 covers 15 residues. The germline V and J ends were trimmed by 6 bases and 1 base, with 16 bases remaining between them. In germline, CDR1 is MNHEY, CDR2 SMNVEV (reference sequence). The CDR3 loop is CASSPTPTLSYEQYF. CDR3 nucleotide sequence: TGTGCCAGCAGCCCAACTCCGACACTTTCCTACGAGCAGTACTTC.

Of note for this clone: This sample also contains other DNA sequences that code for the same CDR3. V usage is TRBV12-5 and J usage is TRBJ1-2; D is perhaps TRBD1 (5 bases). Germline-derived CDR1 and CDR2 are LGHNT and FRNRAP. The CDR3 contains 12 residues. Trimming cost V 6 bases and J 2 bases, with 7 bases left between them. CDR3 loop: CASGGGNYGYTF. The DNA for the CDR3 is TGTGCTAGTGGGGGGGGAAACTATGGCTACACCTTC. The full variable domain, completed using reference TRBV12-5 and TRBJ1-2, is DARVTQTPRHKVTEMGQEVTMRCQPILGHNTVFWYRQTMMQGLELLAYFRNRAPLDDSGMPKDRFSAEMPDATLATLKIQPSEPRDSAVYFCASGGGNYGYTFGSGTRLTVV.

This chain uses TRBV7-2 with TRBJ2-7, with 8 nucleotides matching TRBD2. Germline lookup yields CDR1 SGHTA and CDR2 FQGNSA. V lost 1 base and J lost 4; bases outside the gene matches: 9. This CDR3 has 16 amino acids. The CDR3 sequence is CASSLVGLAEIYEQYF. The CDR3, as DNA: TGTGCCAGCAGCTTAGTAGGACTAGCAGAAATTTACGAGCAGTACTTC.

V is TRBV5-1 and J is TRBJ2-5; D possibly corresponds to TRBD1 (5 bases). The CDR3 spans 13 residues. CDR1 and CDR2 from the germline V gene are SGHRS and YFSETQ. The V gene lost 0 bases and the J gene lost 4 bases, with 7 bases spanning the gap. The CDR3: CASSLEGVETQYF. The CDR3 DNA sequence: TGCGCCAGCAGCTTGGAAGGGGTAGAGACCCAGTACTTC.

For this clone: The sample contains more than one DNA sequence encoding this CDR3. In DNA, the CDR3 is TGTGCCAGCAGTTTGACGAACTATGGCTACACCTTC. Its protein is CASSLTNYGYTF. This chain links TRBV12-3 or TRBV12-4 with TRBJ1-2; D unclear. The CDR3 sequence is 12 residues long. With 3 bases removed from V and 2 bases from J, the gap between germline ends came to 4 bases.

V gene TRBV6-5 combines with J gene TRBJ1-6, with D perhaps matching TRBD1 (5 bases). Germline V lookup: CDR1 MNHEY, CDR2 SVGAGI. The length of the CDR3 is 13 residues. The V end lost 8 bases, the J end lost 9 bases, and 14 bases lay between the germline ends. CDR3 nucleotides: TGTGCCAGCTGCAGGGCGCTCCGTTCACCCCTCCACTTT. Residues: CASCRALRSPLHF.

The rearrangement joins TRBV10-1 to TRBJ2-1; D is ambiguous. Trimming shortened V by 2 bases and J by 4 bases, and 6 bases separated the two germline ends. This CDR3 comprises 13 residues. Germline CDR1 WNHNN, CDR2 SYGVQD (reference sequence). CDR3: CASSEDRYNEQFF. Written as DNA, the CDR3 is TGCGCCAGCAGTGAGGATCGTTACAATGAGCAGTTCTTC.

J is TRBJ2-7 and V is TRBV19; no clear D. This CDR3 has 13 residues. CDR1 and CDR2 (germline): LNHDA, SQIVND (reference sequence). V was trimmed by 0 bases and J by 3 bases, leaving 6 bases between them. The CDR3, as DNA: TGTGCCAGTAGTATAGAGGTCAGCTACGAGCAGTACTTC. This sequence encodes CASSIEVSYEQYF.